Below, one T cell receptor (beta chain) is given with its context. Assignment of participants to cohorts was predicated upon participant-reported clinical history. Among Cohort 3 donors, those recovered had two negative PCRs, clearance, or symptom resolution. This specimen comes from a study of blood T cell repertoires in COVID-19. Repertoires were generated with immunoSEQ multiplex PCR, while TCRdb's copy carries only in-frame clones and drops some. The sample records roughly 280,000 clones, around 89% being singletons. The ends were cut back, 5 bases at V and 0 bases at J, with 8 bases in the middle. This CDR3 has 14 residues. Germline V CDR1 and CDR2: LNHDA, SQIVND (reference sequence).

This TCR derives from a woman aged 50 to 60 who had recovered from COVID-19. The sequenced sample consisted of PBMCs or T cells enriched from blood (not recorded which). This chain joins TRBV19 and TRBJ1-5; D is uncertain. CDR3 coding DNA: TGTGCCAGTAGTTGGAGTCATAGCAATCAGCCCCAGCATTTT. Its translation: CASSWSHSNQPQHF.